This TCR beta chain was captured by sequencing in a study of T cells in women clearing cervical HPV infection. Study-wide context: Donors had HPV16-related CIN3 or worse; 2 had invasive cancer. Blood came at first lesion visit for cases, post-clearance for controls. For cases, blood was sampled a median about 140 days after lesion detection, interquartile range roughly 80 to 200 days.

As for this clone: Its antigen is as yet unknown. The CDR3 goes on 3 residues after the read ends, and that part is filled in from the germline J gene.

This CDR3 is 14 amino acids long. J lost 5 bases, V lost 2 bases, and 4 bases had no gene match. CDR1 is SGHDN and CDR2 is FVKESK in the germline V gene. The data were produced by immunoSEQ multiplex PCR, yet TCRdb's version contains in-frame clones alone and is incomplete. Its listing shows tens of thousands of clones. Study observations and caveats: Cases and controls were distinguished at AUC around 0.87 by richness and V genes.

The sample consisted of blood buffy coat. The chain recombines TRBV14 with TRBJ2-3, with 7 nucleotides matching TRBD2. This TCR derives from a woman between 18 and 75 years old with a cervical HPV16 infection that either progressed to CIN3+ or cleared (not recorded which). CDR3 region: CASSQLGGGDTQYF. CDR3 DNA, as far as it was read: TGTGCCAGCAGCCAACTGGGGGGGGGAGATACG.